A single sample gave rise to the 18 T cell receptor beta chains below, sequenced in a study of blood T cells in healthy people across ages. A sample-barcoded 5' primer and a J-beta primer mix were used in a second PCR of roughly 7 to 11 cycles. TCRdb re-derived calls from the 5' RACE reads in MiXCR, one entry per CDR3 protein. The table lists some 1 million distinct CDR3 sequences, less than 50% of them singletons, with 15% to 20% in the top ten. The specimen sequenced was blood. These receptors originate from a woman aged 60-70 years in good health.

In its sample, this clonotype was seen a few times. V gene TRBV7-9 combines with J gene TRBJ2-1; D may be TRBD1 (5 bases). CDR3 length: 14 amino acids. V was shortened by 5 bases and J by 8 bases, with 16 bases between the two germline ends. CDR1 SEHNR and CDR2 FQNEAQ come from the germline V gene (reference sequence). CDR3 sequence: CASSLDGRRDEQFF. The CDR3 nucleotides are TGTGCCAGCAGCCTAGACGGCCGCAGGGATGAGCAGTTCTTC.

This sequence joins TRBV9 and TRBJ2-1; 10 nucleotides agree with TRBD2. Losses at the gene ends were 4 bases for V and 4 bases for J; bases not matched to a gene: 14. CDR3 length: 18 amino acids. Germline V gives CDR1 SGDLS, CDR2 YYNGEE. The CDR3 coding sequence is TGTGCCAGCAGCCCGGGAAGGGAAGCGGGAGGGATATACAATGAGCAGTTCTTC. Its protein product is CASSPGREAGGIYNEQFF.

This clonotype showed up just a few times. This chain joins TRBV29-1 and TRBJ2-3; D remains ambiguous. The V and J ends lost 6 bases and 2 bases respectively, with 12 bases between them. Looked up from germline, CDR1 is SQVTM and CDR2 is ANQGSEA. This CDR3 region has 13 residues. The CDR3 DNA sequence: TGCAGCGTGCAGTCTGGGTACACAGATACGCAGTATTTT. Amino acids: CSVQSGYTDTQYF.

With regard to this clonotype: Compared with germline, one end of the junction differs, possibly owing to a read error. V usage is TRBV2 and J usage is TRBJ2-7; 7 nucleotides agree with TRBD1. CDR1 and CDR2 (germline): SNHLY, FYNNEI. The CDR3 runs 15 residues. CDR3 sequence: CASSAGQKSSDEQYF. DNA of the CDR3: TGTGCCAGCAGTGCGGGACAGAAGAGCTCCGACGAGCAGTACTTC.

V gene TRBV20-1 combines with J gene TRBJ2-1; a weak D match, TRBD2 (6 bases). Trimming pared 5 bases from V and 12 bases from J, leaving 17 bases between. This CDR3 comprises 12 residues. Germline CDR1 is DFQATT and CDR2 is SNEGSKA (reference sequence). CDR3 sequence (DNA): TGCAGTGCTTCGACTAGTGGGGATGCGCAGTTCTTC. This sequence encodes CSASTSGDAQFF.

Here the CDR3 reads CSVPGGLVDTQYF. The CDR3 bases are TGCAGTGTCCCGGGGGGTTTGGTAGATACGCAGTATTTT. The chain uses TRBV20-1 and TRBJ2-3, with 7 positions matching TRBD2. This CDR3 is 13 amino acids long. Germline assignment: CDR1 DFQATT and CDR2 SNEGSKA (reference sequence). J was trimmed by 5 bases and V by 7 bases; bases with no gene match: 9.

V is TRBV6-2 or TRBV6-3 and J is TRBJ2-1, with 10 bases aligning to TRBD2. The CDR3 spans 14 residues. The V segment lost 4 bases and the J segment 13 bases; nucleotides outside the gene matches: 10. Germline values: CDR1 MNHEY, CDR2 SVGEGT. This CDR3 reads CASSSPGAGGTQFF. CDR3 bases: TGTGCCAGCAGTTCCCCGGGAGCGGGAGGGACCCAGTTCTTC.

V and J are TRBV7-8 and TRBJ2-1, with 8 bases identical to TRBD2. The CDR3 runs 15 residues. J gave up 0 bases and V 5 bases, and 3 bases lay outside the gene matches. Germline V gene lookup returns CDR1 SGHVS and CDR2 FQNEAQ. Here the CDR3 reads CASSVSGVSYNEQFF. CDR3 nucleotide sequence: TGTGCCAGCAGCGTTAGCGGGGTCTCCTACAATGAGCAGTTCTTC.

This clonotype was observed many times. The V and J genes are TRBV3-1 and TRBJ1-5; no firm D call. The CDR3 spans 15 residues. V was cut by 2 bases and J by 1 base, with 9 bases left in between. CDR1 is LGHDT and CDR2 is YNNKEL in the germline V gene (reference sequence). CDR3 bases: TGTGCCAGCAGCCAATCGGATCGGAGCAATCAGCCCCAGCATTTT. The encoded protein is CASSQSDRSNQPQHF.

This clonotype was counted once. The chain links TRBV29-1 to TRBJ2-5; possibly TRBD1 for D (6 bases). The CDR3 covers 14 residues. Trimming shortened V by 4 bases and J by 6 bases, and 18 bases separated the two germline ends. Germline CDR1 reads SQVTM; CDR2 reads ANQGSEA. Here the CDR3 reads CSVGAQGMLKTQYF. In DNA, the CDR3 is TGCAGCGTTGGGGCACAGGGAATGTTGAAGACCCAGTACTTC. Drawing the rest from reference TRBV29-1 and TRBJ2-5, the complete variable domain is SAVISQKPSRDICQRGTSLTIQCQVDSQVTMMFWYRQQPGQSLTLIATANQGSEATYESGFVIDKFPISRPNLTFSTLTVSNMSPEDSSIYLCSVGAQGMLKTQYFGPGTRLLVL.

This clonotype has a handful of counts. The CDR3 sequence is CSAGLAGEDNEQFF. CDR3 DNA: TGCAGTGCTGGACTAGCGGGAGAGGACAATGAGCAGTTCTTC. V gene TRBV20-1 combines with J gene TRBJ2-1; the match to TRBD2 covers 13 bases. Losses at the gene ends were 5 bases for V and 5 bases for J; bases not matched to a gene: 3. The length of the CDR3 is 14 residues. The germline gives CDR1 DFQATT, CDR2 SNEGSKA (reference sequence).

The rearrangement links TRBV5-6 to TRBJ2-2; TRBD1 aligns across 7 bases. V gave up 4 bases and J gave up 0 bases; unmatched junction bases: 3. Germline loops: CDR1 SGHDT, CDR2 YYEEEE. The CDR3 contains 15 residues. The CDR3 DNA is TGTGCCAGCAGCAAACAGGGGCCGAACACCGGGGAGCTGTTTTTT. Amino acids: CASSKQGPNTGELFF. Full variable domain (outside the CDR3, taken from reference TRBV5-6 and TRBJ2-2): DAGVTQSPTHLIKTRGQQVTLRCSPKSGHDTVSWYQQALGQGPQFIFQYYEEEERQRGNFPDRFSGHQFPNYSSELNVNALLLGDSALYLCASSKQGPNTGELFFGEGSRLTVL.

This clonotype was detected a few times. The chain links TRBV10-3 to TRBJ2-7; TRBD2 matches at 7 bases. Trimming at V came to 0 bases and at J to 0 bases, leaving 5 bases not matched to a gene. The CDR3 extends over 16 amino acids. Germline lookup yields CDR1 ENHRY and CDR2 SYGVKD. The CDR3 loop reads CAISESLGTTSYEQYF. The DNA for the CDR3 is TGTGCCATCAGTGAGTCATTGGGGACTACCTCCTACGAGCAGTACTTC.

The CDR3: CSARDIRGQNPYEQYF. Here the CDR3 DNA reads TGCAGTGCTAGAGATATCCGCGGACAGAACCCCTACGAGCAGTACTTC. The chain links TRBV20-1 to TRBJ2-7; D possibly corresponds to TRBD1 (6 bases). Trimming took 0 bases from V and 2 from J, leaving 17 bases between them. The germline CDR1 and CDR2 sequences are DFQATT and SNEGSKA (reference sequence). The CDR3 has 16 residues.

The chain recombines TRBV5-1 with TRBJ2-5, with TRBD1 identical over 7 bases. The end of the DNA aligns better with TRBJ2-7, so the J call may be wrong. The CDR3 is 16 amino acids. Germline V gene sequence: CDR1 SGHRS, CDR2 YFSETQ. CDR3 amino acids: CASSPPLTGSTYEQYF. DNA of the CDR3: TGCGCCAGCAGTCCTCCCTTGACAGGGTCTACCTACGAGCAGTACTTC.

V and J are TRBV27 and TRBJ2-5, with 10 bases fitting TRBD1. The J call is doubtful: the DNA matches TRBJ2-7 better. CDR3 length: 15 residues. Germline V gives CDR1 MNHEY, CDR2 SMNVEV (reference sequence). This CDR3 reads CASSQGGQGAYEQYF. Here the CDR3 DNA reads TGTGCCAGCAGTCAGGGCGGACAGGGGGCCTACGAGCAGTACTTC.

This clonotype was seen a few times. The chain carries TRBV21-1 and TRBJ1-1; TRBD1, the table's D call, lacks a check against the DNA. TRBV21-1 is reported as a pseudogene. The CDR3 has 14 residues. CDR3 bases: TGTGCCAGCGGCCACGGGGGGTTGAACACTGAAGCTTTCTTT. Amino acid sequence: CASGHGGLNTEAFF.

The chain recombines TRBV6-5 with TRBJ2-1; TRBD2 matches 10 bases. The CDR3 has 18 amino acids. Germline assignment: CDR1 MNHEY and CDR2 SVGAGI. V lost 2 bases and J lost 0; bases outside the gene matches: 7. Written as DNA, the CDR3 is TGTGCCAGCAGTTACGGAGCGGGAGGGCCAAGCTCCTACAATGAGCAGTTCTTC. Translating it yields CASSYGAGGPSSYNEQFF.